The entry below describes one TCR beta chain. This record comes from a study of blood T cell repertoires in COVID-19. For the study at large: COVID-19 samples, acute and convalescent, were from the United States, Italy and Spain. From T cells, B-cell-depleted T cells, or PBMCs came the material, which was cDNA or gDNA.

In the study's own analysis: Amplifying reference gene primers gave estimates of nucleated cell counts. The repertoire was sequenced with immunoSEQ multiplex PCR; TCRdb's copy has only in-frame clones and lacks some. V, J and clone size reflect that table, while D and trimming were determined from the DNA. In the table there are about 150,000 clones, approximately 88% of which are singletons. Looked up from germline, CDR1 is MNHEY and CDR2 is SVGAGI. The CDR3 has 13 residues. V lost 7 bases and J 3 bases, leaving 12 bases between the germline ends. The TCR sequence derives from a man in his 70s with acute or convalescent COVID-19. The rearrangement links TRBV6-5 to TRBJ2-5; a possible D gene is TRBD2 (6 bases). The sequenced sample was peripheral blood. The CDR3 protein is CASNRWGEETQYF. The CDR3 bases are TGTGCCAGCAACCGCTGGGGGGAAGAGACCCAGTACTTC.